The source of this TCR beta chain is a study of T cell responses to AZD1222 COVID-19 vaccine. Sequencing used immunoSEQ multiplex PCR; TCRdb keeps in-frame clones, though not all of them. The sample shows approximately 100,000 clones, 90% of them seen only once. Trimming removed 5 bases from V and 4 bases from J, with 11 bases in between. Germline loops: CDR1 MDHEN, CDR2 SYDVKM. The CDR3 is made up of 13 amino acids. As regards this clone: The antigen remains undetermined.

Whole-study findings and limits: Reportedly, nearly half of unique spike TCRs recognized epitopes outside B.1.351/B.1.1.7 mutations. It should be noted that donors were predominantly white British and more often female, and clonal diversity was possibly underestimated. The study identified only a handful of AZD1222 recipients as seropositive at baseline. It was only after the peak T cell response that any repertoires were sampled.

This chain uses TRBV28 with TRBJ1-2; D unresolved. The origin of this receptor is an adult in good health. Material: peripheral blood, obtained on day 0 of AZD1222 vaccination. CDR3 DNA sequence: TGTGCCAGCAGTGTCAGTCTGGGCTATGGCTACACCTTC. Protein sequence: CASSVSLGYGYTF.